This entry features one T cell receptor (beta chain) sequence. Its target is not known. The germline V and J ends were trimmed by 3 bases and 4 bases, with 12 bases remaining between them. The CDR3 is 14 residues long. This record comes from a study of T cell repertoires in cytomegalovirus infection. TCRdb reprocessed the reads via MiXCR and lists one record per CDR3 protein. The sample records 400,000 to 600,000 distinct CDR3 sequences, approximately 40% being singletons. The specimen was cultured PBMCs, collected from culture after CMV antigen stimulation. The gene calls are TRBV12-3 or TRBV12-4 and TRBJ1-2; D is unresolved. The source is a human donor in good health (CMV status not recorded). Some clones in this sample may be carry-over from other donors' samples. The CDR3 sequence is CASSFEGAVYGYTF. DNA of the CDR3: TGTGCCAGCAGTTTTGAGGGTGCGGTCTATGGCTACACCTTC.